This TCR beta chain was captured in a study of T cells in Graves' hyperthyroidism and ophthalmopathy. From RNA transcripts, TCR beta CDR3 regions were amplified. The HTBI primer set was used in a first-round RT-PCR of the TCR CDR3. TCRdb reanalysed the multiplex PCR reads using MiXCR and keeps one entry per CDR3 protein. This table has 400,000 to 600,000 distinct CDR3 sequences, 15% to 20% appearing once. The CDR3 sequence is 14 residues long. With 2 bases removed from V and 0 bases from J, the gap between germline ends came to 4 bases. This clonotype was detected many times. This clonotype was sampled from a woman in her thirties with Graves' ophthalmopathy. The sequenced sample consisted of blood. The J gene is TRBJ2-2, the V gene TRBV12-3 or TRBV12-4; D gene unclear. This CDR3 is CASSLSANTGELFF. CDR3 nucleotide sequence: TGTGCCAGCAGTTTAAGCGCGAACACCGGGGAGCTGTTTTTT.